The source of this T cell receptor (beta chain) is a study of T cell responses to AZD1222 COVID-19 vaccine (dated by TCRdb to the early 2020s). Background for the entire study: Because spike-specific TCR depth and breadth did not differ between the two schedules, AZD1222 recipients who got a second dose at roughly 4 weeks were pooled with those who got a second dose at roughly 12 weeks. TCR sequencing was performed for about 250 trial participants, of whom roughly 200 were given two doses of AZD1222 and some 26 were given two doses of MenACWY control vaccine. Trial participants were enrolled into age subgroups of 18-55, 56-69 and 70-plus years, which contained roughly 150, 30 and 60 TCR-sequenced participants, respectively. What the study reported, not specific to this receptor: After two AZD1222 doses, spike-specific TCR breadth and depth were significantly higher than at day 0 and than in MenACWY recipients. Conclusions about previously exposed vaccinees were limited because only 5 or 6 AZD1222 recipients were SARS-CoV-2 seropositive at baseline. The vaccine-associated CD4 TCRs covered the entire spike protein, and the dominant responses fell in regions 160-218 and 743-854. Participants were mostly white British, with more females than males. The authors suggested clonal diversity may have been underestimated. Epitopes outside the regions mutated in the B.1.351 and B.1.1.7 variants were reportedly recognized by nearly half of the unique spike-specific TCRs. Because no day 14 peak-response samples were available, the repertoires could be characterized only after the peak T cell response. The 56-69-year group was small, and its depth increase did not reach significance, likely because of low power.

This clone was picked up one time. The specificity of this receptor is unknown. No clone much larger than this one lies a single base away; base qualities are absent. The CDR3 regions of human TCRbeta chains were analyzed by immunosequencing. Turning to the authors' computational methods: Repertoire TCRs were matched against a reference library of SARS-CoV-2-specific TCRs generated with the MIRA antigen-specificity platform. Breadth was defined as the fraction of unique TCRs that were SARS-CoV-2-associated. Depth was defined as the fraction of total T cells that were SARS-CoV-2-associated. Using the MIRA data, every spike-specific TCR was mapped to the spike region that the TCR reacted to and assigned to either a CD4 or a CD8 class. Log10-transformed breadth and depth values were compared by one-way ANOVA with Sidak's multiple comparisons tests. TCRdb retrieved this table from immuneACCESS and kept in-frame rearrangements only. Not all clones are present; in checked studies, unresolved V genes account for under half, and no reason is known for the remainder. V, J and clone size reflect that table, while D and trimming were determined from the DNA. This sample lists about 160,000 clones; roughly 87% were detected once. 5.1% of the sample goes to the ten largest clones.

Based on the germline V gene, the CDR1 and CDR2 sequences are MNHEY and SVGEGT. V was cut back by 5 bases and J by 0 bases, leaving a gap of 13 bases between them. From the cysteine through the phenylalanine, the CDR3 covers 15 amino acids. The entry retains the CDR3 DNA only, 45 bases that are in frame from base 1. Sample time point, as interpreted from the label and publication: baseline before first vaccination. Vaccinee samples came from UK trials COV001 and COV002, including a single-blind randomized controlled phase 2/3 trial of AZD1222 (ChAdOx1 nCoV-19) in healthy adults. For TCRbeta chain sequencing, PBMC samples from trial participants were taken at day 0 and at day 28 after the second dose.

This specimen consisted of peripheral blood, obtained on day 0 of AZD1222 vaccination. This receptor chain uses TRBV6-2 or TRBV6-3 and TRBJ1-1; TRBD1 is a weak D gene call, 5 bases matching. This TCR came from an adult in good health. The CDR3 in this case is CASSTIQVMNTEAFF. The nucleotide sequence reads as follows: TGTGCCAGCAGTACCATACAGGTGATGAACACTGAAGCTTTCTTT.